A single sample is the source of the 13 T cell receptor beta chains below, sequenced in a study of OX40 agonist ivuxolimab in advanced cancers. Using immunoSEQ multiplex PCR, the repertoire was profiled, and TCRdb retains in-frame clones only, with some absent. Among 45,000 to 50,000 clones listed, approximately 86% were seen once. This specimen was CD4+ or CD8+ T cells sorted from blood, taken in a trial of the OX40 agonist ivuxolimab. The receptor set was obtained from an adult with an advanced solid tumor such as melanoma, head and neck, liver or kidney cancer.

This chain links TRBV6-5 with TRBJ1-1; TRBD1 is a possible D gene (5 bases). This CDR3 has 15 amino acids. Trimming shortened V by 4 bases and J by 7 bases, and 19 bases separated the two germline ends. Looked up from germline, CDR1 is MNHEY and CDR2 is SVGAGI. CDR3 sequence reads: CASSFAGGRGLEAFF. CDR3 coding DNA: TGTGCCAGCAGTTTCGCCGGGGGTAGGGGCCTTGAAGCTTTCTTT.

The chain employs TRBV10-1 and TRBJ2-2; the D is unclear. CDR1 and CDR2 from the germline V gene are WNHNN and SYGVQD (reference sequence). Trimming removed 1 base from V and 4 bases from J, with 10 bases in between. This CDR3 comprises 15 residues. The CDR3 loop is CASSEFGASTGELFF. CDR3 coding DNA: TGCGCCAGCAGTGAGTTTGGAGCCTCCACCGGGGAGCTGTTTTTT.

The rearrangement uses TRBV7-9 and TRBJ2-1; D is unresolved. Germline-derived CDR1 and CDR2 are SEHNR and FQNEAQ (reference sequence). Trimming left V 5 bases short and J 4 bases short, with 6 bases between. The CDR3 consists of 12 residues. CDR3 sequence (DNA): TGTGCCAGCAGCGTTCCATACAATGAGCAGTTCTTC. Amino acids: CASSVPYNEQFF.

The CDR3 DNA sequence: TGTGCCAGCAGCCGAGAGGCCAACACTGAAGCTTTCTTT. Translation: CASSREANTEAFF. The rearrangement uses TRBV7-9 and TRBJ1-1; D ambiguous. The CDR3 is 13 amino acids. The V and J ends lost 5 bases and 2 bases respectively, with 9 bases between them. Looked up from germline, CDR1 is SEHNR and CDR2 is FQNEAQ (reference sequence). The variable domain in full, with the rest retrieved from reference TRBV7-9 and TRBJ1-1, is DTGVSQNPRHKITKRGQNVTFRCDPISEHNRLYWYRQTLGQGPEFLTYFQNEAQLEKSRLLSDRFSAERPKGSFSTLEIQRTEQGDSAMYLCASSREANTEAFFGQGTRLTVV.

The rearrangement links TRBV6-5 to TRBJ2-7; 9 bases are shared with TRBD1. Germline V lookup: CDR1 MNHEY, CDR2 SVGAGI. V shed 6 bases and J 4 bases; nucleotides not matched to a gene: 10. CDR3 length: 15 amino acids. The CDR3 nucleotides are TGTGCCAGCAGGCTTACAGGGGGCGCTTTATACGAGCAGTACTTC. Residues: CASRLTGGALYEQYF.

In its sample, this clone was seen once. V gene TRBV5-1 combines with J gene TRBJ2-7; TRBD2 matches at 10 bases. Germline V lookup: CDR1 SGHRS, CDR2 YFSETQ. With V trimmed by 4 bases and J by 2 bases, 6 bases remained unmatched. This CDR3 is built from 15 residues. CDR3 coding DNA: TGCGCCAGCAGCGAAGCGGGGGGGAATACCTACGAGCAGTACTTC. Residues: CASSEAGGNTYEQYF. Based on the CDR3 plus reference TRBV5-1 and TRBJ2-7, the full variable domain is KAGVTQTPRYLIKTRGQQVTLSCSPISGHRSVSWYQQTPGQGLQFLFEYFSETQRNKGNFPGRFSGRQFSNSRSEMNVSTLELGDSALYLCASSEAGGNTYEQYFGPGTRLTVT.

This chain uses TRBV10-1 with TRBJ2-3; TRBD2 matches at 11 bases. The germline gives CDR1 WNHNN, CDR2 SYGVQD (reference sequence). V lost 6 bases and J lost 5; bases outside the gene matches: 10. The CDR3 runs to 16 residues. CDR3 protein: CASSDYSGGEEDTQYF. CDR3 coding DNA: TGCGCCAGCAGCGATTATAGCGGGGGGGAGGAAGATACGCAGTATTTT.

This clone occurred once. V and J are TRBV5-6 and TRBJ1-5, with D hard to call. V lost 1 base, J lost 4 bases, and 15 bases lay in between. This CDR3 comprises 16 residues. The V gene's germline CDR1 is SGHDT and CDR2 YYEEEE. The CDR3 region has the DNA TGTGCCAGCAGCTTGAGTGGCCCACTCGGGAATCAGCCCCAGCATTTT. Amino acid sequence: CASSLSGPLGNQPQHF.

V gene TRBV19 combines with J gene TRBJ1-5, with a weak D call TRBD1 (5 bases). Trimming removed 5 bases at V and 4 bases at J, with 12 bases between. This CDR3 is 14 amino acids long. Germline-derived CDR1 and CDR2 are LNHDA and SQIVND (reference sequence). DNA of the CDR3: TGTGCCAGTAGTTGGCCGGGGGTGAATCAGCCCCAGCATTTT. Translating it yields CASSWPGVNQPQHF. The full variable domain, rest sourced from reference TRBV19 and TRBJ1-5, is DGGITQSPKYLFRKEGQNVTLSCEQNLNHDAMYWYRQDPGQGLRLIYYSQIVNDFQKGDIAEGYSVSREKKESFPLTVTSAQKNPTAFYLCASSWPGVNQPQHFGDGTRLSIL.

This clone was counted between two and nine times. The chain has TRBV5-1 and TRBJ2-7, with D perhaps TRBD1 (6 bases). Germline V gene lookup returns CDR1 SGHRS and CDR2 YFSETQ. CDR3 length: 12 amino acids. V was trimmed by 5 bases and J by 1 base, leaving 7 bases between them. CDR3 bases: TGCGCCAGCAGGGGACAATCCTACGAGCAGTACTTC. Translation gives CASRGQSYEQYF.

The chain combines TRBV9 with TRBJ1-1, with D uncertain. Per germline, CDR1 SGDLS and CDR2 YYNGEE. Trimming removed 4 bases at V and 1 base at J, with 11 bases between. This CDR3 spans 14 amino acids. The CDR3 nucleotides read TGTGCCAGCAGCTCAAACACAGCGAACACTGAAGCTTTCTTT. Translation: CASSSNTANTEAFF.

This clone came up once. This chain links TRBV6-5 with TRBJ1-2; TRBD1 is a possible D gene (5 bases). Looked up from germline, CDR1 is MNHEY and CDR2 is SVGAGI. This CDR3 is built from 13 residues. The V end was cut by 6 bases, the J end by 8 bases, with 16 bases between. DNA for the CDR3: TGTGCCAGCAGACTGGGGCTCTCCGGGGGCTACACCTTC. Protein product: CASRLGLSGGYTF.

The chain couples TRBV5-1 to TRBJ2-7; TRBD2 might be the D (5 bases). The CDR3 is made up of 14 amino acids. Germline V CDR1 and CDR2: SGHRS, YFSETQ. V was cut by 4 bases and J by 2 bases, with 13 bases left in between. CDR3 residues: CASSPRRGTYEQYF. The DNA of the CDR3 is TGCGCCAGCAGCCCTCGGAGAGGGACCTACGAGCAGTACTTC.